Following are 27 T cell receptor beta chains from one sample sequenced in a study of T cells in Graves' hyperthyroidism and ophthalmopathy. Amplification of TCR beta CDR3 regions used RNA as the template. The TCR CDR3 was amplified in a first-round RT-PCR using the HTBI primer set. TCRdb fed the multiplex PCR reads into MiXCR, producing one record per CDR3 protein. In the table there are a few hundred thousand distinct CDR3 sequences, roughly 15% of which are singletons. Specimen: blood. The source of these receptors is a middle-aged woman with Graves' ophthalmopathy.

This clonotype has only a few counts. The chain is built from TRBV6-1 and TRBJ1-6; TRBD1 is a possible D gene (5 bases). Germline V CDR1 and CDR2: MNHNS, SASEGT. CDR3 length equals 15 residues. Trimming left V 6 bases short and J 7 bases short, with 16 bases between. This chain's CDR3 is CASRQPGGSNSPLHF. The CDR3 nucleotides are TGTGCCAGCAGACAACCCGGGGGTTCCAATTCACCCCTCCACTTT.

There are many counts of this clonotype. The chain uses TRBV7-3 and TRBJ2-1; the D gene is possibly TRBD1 (6 bases). Germline-derived CDR1 and CDR2 are SGHTA and FQGTGA. The CDR3 totals 15 residues. Between the trimmed V and J ends, which lost 0 bases and 4 bases, there was a span of 10 bases. CDR3 coding DNA: TGTGCCAGCAGCTTAACGTTGGGACAATACAATGAGCAGTTCTTC. This gives the protein CASSLTLGQYNEQFF.

In this sample, this clonotype turned up many times. This chain connects TRBV5-1 to TRBJ2-3, with TRBD2 identical over 10 bases. This CDR3 comprises 16 residues. With V trimmed by 0 bases and J by 6 bases, 7 bases remained unmatched. Germline V gene data show CDR1 as SGHRS and CDR2 as YFSETQ. CDR3 coding DNA: TGCGCCAGCAGCTTGGCGCCTAGCGGGAGCGTGGATACGCAGTATTTT. Its protein product is CASSLAPSGSVDTQYF.

This clonotype was seen at least ten times. In DNA form, the CDR3 reads TGTGCCACTACGGACAGGATGAACACTGAAGCTTTCTTT. This encodes CATTDRMNTEAFF. This chain joins TRBV6-2 or TRBV6-3 and TRBJ1-1; the match to TRBD1 covers 7 bases. V trimming: 10 bases; J trimming: 0 bases; junction bases outside the gene matches: 5. Per germline, CDR1 MNHEY and CDR2 SVGEGT. This CDR3 has 13 amino acids.

This clonotype was counted many times. The V and J genes are TRBV30 and TRBJ1-5; weak D call: TRBD1 (5 bases). The V gene's germline CDR1 is GTSNPN and CDR2 SVGIG (reference sequence). This CDR3 is 15 amino acids long. V lost 2 bases and J lost 2, with 13 bases in between. In DNA form, the CDR3 reads TGTGCCTGGAGTTTGGGGGGGTTGGGCAATCAGCCCCAGCATTTT. This codes for CAWSLGGLGNQPQHF.

This clonotype was picked up many times. The genes are TRBV28 and TRBJ1-5; D call uncertain. The CDR3 contains 15 residues. V was pared by 3 bases and J by 7 bases, with 16 bases between. Germline assignment: CDR1 MDHEN and CDR2 SYDVKM. The CDR3 loop reads CASSFGRVGGQPQHF. The CDR3 DNA reads as TGTGCCAGCAGTTTCGGAAGGGTAGGCGGGCAGCCCCAGCATTTT.

This clonotype was seen repeatedly, ten times or more. J is TRBJ2-1 and V is TRBV7-9, with TRBD2 matching over 12 bases. The CDR3 consists of 18 residues. With V trimmed by 5 bases and J by 7 bases, 15 bases remained unmatched. Looked up from germline, CDR1 is SEHNR and CDR2 is FQNEAQ (reference sequence). Written as DNA, the CDR3 is TGTGCCAGCAGCCCCCTCGGGCTAGCGGGAGGGAAGAGGAATGAGCAGTTCTTC. It translates to CASSPLGLAGGKRNEQFF.

For the CDR3, the DNA is TGTGCCAGCAGCCAAGAGAGCCTAGCGGGAGGTTCCGATACGCAGTATTTT. Translation gives CASSQESLAGGSDTQYF. This chain joins TRBV3-1 and TRBJ2-3; 11 nucleotides align to TRBD2. This CDR3 is built from 17 residues. V gave up 0 bases and J gave up 6 bases; unmatched junction bases: 8. Germline CDR1 LGHDT, CDR2 YNNKEL (reference sequence).

This clonotype was detected many times. V is TRBV28 and J is TRBJ2-7, with D possibly being TRBD1 or TRBD2 (5 bases each). V lost 6 bases and J lost 0, with 9 bases in between. This CDR3 is built from 13 residues. In germline, CDR1 is MDHEN, CDR2 SYDVKM. CDR3: CASRKRGSYEQYF. The CDR3 region has the DNA TGTGCCAGCAGGAAGAGGGGCTCCTACGAGCAGTACTTC. Complete variable domain (other parts from reference TRBV28 and TRBJ2-7): DVKVTQSSRYLVKRTGEKVFLECVQDMDHENMFWYRQDPGLGLRLIYFSYDVKMKEKGDIPEGYSVSREKKERFSLILESASTNQTSMYLCASRKRGSYEQYFGPGTRLTVT.

This clonotype has just a few counts. This sequence joins TRBV2 and TRBJ2-4; D might be TRBD1 (5 bases). The germline V gene has CDR1 SNHLY and CDR2 FYNNEI. The CDR3 covers 16 residues. Between the trimmed V and J ends, which lost 1 base and 1 base, there was a span of 11 bases. The CDR3 protein is CASSEEQVGAKNIQYF. In DNA form, the CDR3 reads TGTGCCAGCAGTGAAGAACAGGTTGGGGCCAAAAACATTCAGTACTTC. The full variable domain, rest sourced from reference TRBV2 and TRBJ2-4, is EPEVTQTPSHQVTQMGQEVILRCVPISNHLYFYWYRQILGQKVEFLVSFYNNEISEKSEIFDDQFSVERPDGSNFTLKIRSTKLEDSAMYFCASSEEQVGAKNIQYFGAGTRLSVL.

This clonotype appeared a few times. V is TRBV19 and J is TRBJ1-5; 8 bases are shared with TRBD1. In germline, CDR1 is LNHDA, CDR2 SQIVND (reference sequence). This CDR3 contains 15 residues. The J segment lost 0 bases and the V segment lost 11 bases, leaving 9 bases of the junction unmatched. Here the CDR3 DNA reads TGTGCCCGTTGGACAGGGACCTGTAGCAATCAGCCCCAGCATTTT. Its protein product is CARWTGTCSNQPQHF.

The chain links TRBV5-1 to TRBJ2-7; possible D gene TRBD2, 6 bases. This CDR3 is built from 14 residues. The germline V and J ends were trimmed by 2 bases and 3 bases, with 12 bases remaining between them. Germline lookup yields CDR1 SGHRS and CDR2 YFSETQ. The CDR3 here is CASSFRSSDYEQYF. The CDR3 region has the DNA TGCGCCAGCAGCTTCCGCTCTAGCGACTACGAGCAGTACTTC.

This clonotype was observed a handful of times. The V and J genes are TRBV15 and TRBJ1-4; 10 bases fit TRBD1. CDR3 length equals 16 residues. Germline CDR1 is LNHNV and CDR2 is YYDKDF (reference sequence). Trimming took 2 bases from V and 8 from J; bases not matched to a gene: 8. The CDR3 coding sequence is TGTGCCACCAGCAGACGACAGGGGGCCAGGCGGGAAAAACTGTTTTTT. Protein: CATSRRQGARREKLFF.

On this clonotype itself: One end of the junction fails to match germline, which may point to a read error. This chain connects TRBV7-9 to TRBJ2-5, with D perhaps matching TRBD1 (5 bases). Germline V CDR1 and CDR2: SEHNR, FQNEAQ (reference sequence). The CDR3 sequence is 14 residues long. This CDR3 is CASEQELNPEIQYF. The CDR3 DNA reads as TGTGCCAGCGAACAGGAACTCAACCCGGAGATCCAGTACTTC. The entire variable domain, with the rest obtained from reference TRBV7-9 and TRBJ2-5, is as follows: DTGVSQNPRHKITKRGQNVTFRCDPISEHNRLYWYRQTLGQGPEFLTYFQNEAQLEKSRLLSDRFSAERPKGSFSTLEIQRTEQGDSAMYLCASEQELNPEIQYFGPGTRLLVL.

A few counts support this clonotype. The chain has TRBV20-1 and TRBJ2-1, with D tentatively TRBD1 (6 bases). The CDR3 runs to 11 residues. Germline assignment: CDR1 DFQATT and CDR2 SNEGSKA (reference sequence). The CDR3 DNA reads TGCAGAGGGACAAGAAGCAATGAGCAGTTCTTC. Its protein product is CRGTRSNEQFF.

This clonotype was seen at least ten times. This chain joins TRBV11-2 and TRBJ2-7; the match to TRBD1 covers 7 bases. The trim removed 4 bases at V and 1 base at J, leaving 7 bases unmatched. This CDR3 spans 15 amino acids. Germline V gene sequence: CDR1 SGHAT, CDR2 FQNNGV. CDR3 bases: TGTGCCAGCAGCTCCCCCGGGACAGAGTCCTACGAGCAGTACTTC. Translating it yields CASSSPGTESYEQYF.

Turning to this clonotype: A much larger clone lies one base from this, so it may be a read error. V gene TRBV6-1 combines with J gene TRBJ2-1; 8 bases are a match to TRBD1. CDR1 is MNHNS and CDR2 is SASEGT in the germline V gene. Unmatched junction bases numbered 5, after V lost 5 bases and J lost 5 bases. There are 14 residues in the CDR3. CDR3 residues: CASSLRTGNNEQFF. CDR3 coding DNA: TGTGCCAGCAGTCTCCGGACAGGGAACAATGAGCAGTTCTTC.

Comment on this clonotype: This may come from a read error, since a much larger clone is one base off. V is TRBV2 and J is TRBJ1-5; the D gene is possibly TRBD1 (5 bases). The CDR3 has 15 residues. V dropped 4 bases and J dropped 0 bases, with 10 bases sitting between them. Germline V lookup: CDR1 SNHLY, CDR2 FYNNEI. DNA for the CDR3: TGTGCCAGCAGTGGGGGGAGGCCTAGCAATCAGCCCCAGCATTTT. Amino acids: CASSGGRPSNQPQHF.

This clonotype was seen just once. In DNA, the CDR3 is TGTGCCAGCAGCGCCCGGGACAGTGGACTATCTGGGGCCAACGTCCTGACTTTC. Translating it yields CASSARDSGLSGANVLTF. The chain links TRBV7-3 to TRBJ2-6; D is possibly TRBD1 (7 bases). CDR1 is SGHTA, CDR2 FQGTGA, per germline. V shed 5 bases and J shed 1 base, with 18 bases lying between them. CDR3 size: 18 residues.

The chain employs TRBV12-3 or TRBV12-4 and TRBJ2-1; D remains ambiguous. V lost 2 bases to trimming and J lost 0 bases, with 8 bases between them. The length of the CDR3 is 15 residues. CDR3 amino acids: CASSLLLASYNEQFF. The CDR3 DNA reads TGTGCCAGCAGTTTACTCCTCGCCTCCTACAATGAGCAGTTCTTC.

V usage is TRBV5-1 and J usage is TRBJ1-1; D not resolved. The CDR3 has 14 amino acids. Germline lookup yields CDR1 SGHRS and CDR2 YFSETQ. Between the trimmed V and J ends, which lost 4 bases and 5 bases, there was a span of 15 bases. CDR3: CASSVVSLGTEAFF. The CDR3 nucleotides are TGCGCCAGCAGCGTGGTCTCGCTAGGGACTGAAGCTTTCTTT.

This clonotype was counted many times. The chain combines TRBV2 with TRBJ2-1; 10 bases fit TRBD2. Germline V gene sequence: CDR1 SNHLY, CDR2 FYNNEI. V was pared by 9 bases and J by 3 bases, with 20 bases of the junction left unmatched. CDR3 length: 19 residues. The CDR3 sequence: CARKGDLVLAGGLYNEQFF. The CDR3 coding sequence is TGTGCCAGAAAGGGGGATTTGGTCTTAGCGGGAGGCCTCTACAATGAGCAGTTCTTC.

This clonotype was recorded a few times. The rearrangement links TRBV19 to TRBJ2-2; TRBD2 aligns across 8 bases. The CDR3 runs 16 residues. The germline CDR1 and CDR2 sequences are LNHDA and SQIVND (reference sequence). The junction had 9 bases not matched to a gene; V was cut back by 3 bases and J by 6 bases. In nucleotides, the CDR3 is TGTGCCAGTAGTATGCCAGGTAGCGGGGTCGCCGGGGAGCTGTTTTTT. It yields the protein CASSMPGSGVAGELFF.

This clonotype appeared many times. The CDR3: CASSPLTGGGGYTF. The CDR3 coding sequence is TGTGCCAGCAGCCCCCTGACAGGGGGCGGTGGCTACACCTTC. The J gene is TRBJ1-2, the V gene TRBV3-1; 10 positions match TRBD1. The CDR3 runs to 14 residues. Germline trimming cut 4 bases from V and 7 bases from J; bases unmatched to any gene: 6. CDR1 LGHDT and CDR2 YNNKEL come from the germline V gene (reference sequence).

As concerns this clonotype: The junction differs from germline at one of its ends, possibly a read error. The chain recombines TRBV3-1 with TRBJ2-1; 8 nucleotides agree with TRBD2. The CDR3 sequence is 17 residues long. Per the germline V gene, CDR1 is LGHDT and CDR2 is YNNKEL (reference sequence). The CDR3 nucleotides read TGTGTCAGCAGCCGACGAGTAGGGACTAGGCATATGGGTGAGCAGTTCTTC. Translated, it gives CVSSRRVGTRHMGEQFF.

This clonotype was seen repeatedly, ten times or more. The V and J genes are TRBV19 and TRBJ1-1; unclear D gene. This CDR3 is 17 amino acids long. V dropped 8 bases and J dropped 1 base, with 23 bases sitting between them. The germline gives CDR1 LNHDA, CDR2 SQIVND (reference sequence). This chain's CDR3 is CASLSRRWGQTNTEAFF. The CDR3 coding sequence is TGTGCCAGTCTAAGCCGAAGGTGGGGTCAGACGAACACTGAAGCTTTCTTT.

In DNA form, the CDR3 reads TGTGCCAGCAGCCTTTGGGACAGTAATGAAAAACTGTTTTTT. This codes for CASSLWDSNEKLFF. The chain couples TRBV5-6 to TRBJ1-4; 7 bases line up with TRBD1. The germline CDR1 and CDR2 sequences are SGHDT and YYEEEE. This CDR3 is built from 14 residues. With 4 bases clipped from V and 4 bases from J, the junction kept 4 bases outside the gene matches.